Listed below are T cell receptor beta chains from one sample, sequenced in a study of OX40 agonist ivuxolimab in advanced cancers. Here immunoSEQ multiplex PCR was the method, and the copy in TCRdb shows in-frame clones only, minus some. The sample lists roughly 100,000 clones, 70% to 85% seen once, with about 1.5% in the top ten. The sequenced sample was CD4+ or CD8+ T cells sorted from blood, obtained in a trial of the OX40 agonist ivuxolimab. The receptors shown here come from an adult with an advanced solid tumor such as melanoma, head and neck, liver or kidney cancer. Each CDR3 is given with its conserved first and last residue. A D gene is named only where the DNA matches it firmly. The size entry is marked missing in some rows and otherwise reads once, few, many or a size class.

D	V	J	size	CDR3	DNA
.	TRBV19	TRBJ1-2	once	CASSIVSGNHGYTF	TGTGCCAGTAGTATAGTTTCTGGGAACCATGGCTACACCTTC
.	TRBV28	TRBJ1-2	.	CASSPFGYGYTF	TGTGCCAGCAGTCCTTTTGGCTATGGCTACACCTTC
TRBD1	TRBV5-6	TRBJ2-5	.	CASSLYEDRVNF	TGTGCCAGCAGCCTCTACGAAGACAGGGTGAACTTC
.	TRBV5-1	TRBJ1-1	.	CASSLTGPGNTEAFF	TGCGCCAGCAGCTTGACAGGGCCAGGGAACACTGAAGCTTTCTTT
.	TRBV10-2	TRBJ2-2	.	CATGTPNGELFF	TGCGCCACCGGGACGCCCAACGGGGAGCTGTTTTTT
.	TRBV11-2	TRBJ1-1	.	CASSLEGRAGFAEAFF	TGTGCCAGCAGCTTAGAGGGGCGTGCTGGGTTCGCTGAAGCTTTCTTT
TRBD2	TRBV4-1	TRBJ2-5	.	CASSQTSGGTQETQYF	TGCGCCAGCAGCCAGACTAGCGGGGGAACGCAAGAGACCCAGTACTTC
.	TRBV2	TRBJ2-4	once	CASSESSLPPNIQYF	TGTGCCAGCAGTGAATCTAGCCTACCCCCAAACATTCAGTACTTC
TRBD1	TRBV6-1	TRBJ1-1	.	CASRTGGTGNFQAFF	TGTGCCAGCAGGACCGGGGGGACAGGAAACTTTCAAGCTTTCTTT
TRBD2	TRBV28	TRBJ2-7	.	CASSLWSASGIYEQYF	TGTGCCAGCAGTTTATGGTCCGCTAGCGGCATCTACGAGCAGTACTTC
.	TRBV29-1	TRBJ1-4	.	CSAMTEAIEKLFF	TGCAGCGCTATGACGGAAGCTATAGAAAAACTGTTTTTT
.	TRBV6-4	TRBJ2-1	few	CASRAGEGSYNEQFF	TGTGCCAGCAGAGCTGGAGAGGGCTCCTACAATGAGCAGTTCTTC
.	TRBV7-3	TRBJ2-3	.	CASSLSPLRAATQYF	TGTGCCAGCAGCTTATCCCCCCTGCGGGCGGCTACGCAGTATTTT
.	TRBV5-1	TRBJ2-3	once	CASSLGQTDTQYF	TGCGCCAGCAGCTTGGGCCAGACTGATACGCAGTATTTT
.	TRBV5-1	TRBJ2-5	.	CASSPDTGRSETQYF	TGCGCCAGCAGCCCAGATACAGGGCGTAGCGAGACCCAGTACTTC
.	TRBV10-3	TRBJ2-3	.	CATESPRPGIRTDTQYF	TGTGCCACCGAGTCCCCGAGACCCGGGATTCGCACAGATACGCAGTATTTT
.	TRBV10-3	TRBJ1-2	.	CAISVDSNYGYTF	TGTGCCATCTCCGTAGACAGTAACTATGGCTACACCTTC
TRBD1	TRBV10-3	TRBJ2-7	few	CATGQGAGEQYF	TGTGCCACGGGACAGGGGGCAGGCGAGCAGTACTTC
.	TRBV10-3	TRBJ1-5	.	CAISEEGGPNQPQHF	TGTGCCATCAGTGAGGAGGGAGGTCCCAATCAGCCCCAGCATTTT
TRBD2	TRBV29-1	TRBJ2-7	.	CSVGGGGNSYEQYF	TGCAGCGTTGGGGGCGGGGGGAACTCCTACGAGCAGTACTTC
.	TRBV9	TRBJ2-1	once	CASSVGNLEREQFF	TGTGCCAGCAGCGTAGGGAATCTGGAGCGTGAGCAGTTCTTC
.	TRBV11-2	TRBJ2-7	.	CASSSHRTVYEQYF	TGTGCCAGCAGCTCCCACCGGACAGTATACGAGCAGTACTTC
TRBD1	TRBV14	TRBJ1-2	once	CASSRVTVTGGGGYTF	TGTGCCAGCAGCCGAGTCACAGTGACAGGGGGCGGTGGCTACACCTTC
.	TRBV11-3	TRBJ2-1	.	CASSHGRRNEQFF	TGTGCCAGCAGCCACGGGCGTCGGAATGAGCAGTTCTTC
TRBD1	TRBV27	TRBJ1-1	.	CASRGQGSAEAFF	TGTGCCAGCAGGGGACAGGGTTCAGCTGAAGCTTTCTTT
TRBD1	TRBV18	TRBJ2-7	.	CASSPQRGQGGEQYF	TGTGCCAGCTCACCGCAGAGGGGACAGGGGGGCGAGCAGTACTTC